The present TCR beta chain was sequenced within a study of a mutant IDH1 vaccine in newly diagnosed glioma. About the research overall: Treated patients had a mean age of 40.4 years and a sex split that was roughly 62% male and approximately 38% female.

This CDR3 spans 15 amino acids. V shed 2 bases and J shed 0 bases, with 10 bases lying between them. Germline assignment: CDR1 MNHEY and CDR2 SVGAGI. Assay used: immunoSEQ multiplex PCR; TCRdb lists only in-frame clones, some missing. The table has 70,000 to 95,000 clones, over 75% seen once. Study results and limitations: Any relationship between pseudoprogression and changes in top peripheral T cell clonotypes seemed absent. Immune responses induced by the vaccine were seen in roughly 93% of patients, spanning multiple MHC alleles.

Note on this clone: The target antigen is unknown. At the DNA level, this CDR3 is encoded by other sequences in the same sample as well.

Sample time point: baseline, week 1 (first vaccination visit). Treatment: pre-vaccination baseline after standard-of-care therapy. This receptor was taken from a man in his forties with glioma. Some clones in this sample may be carry-over from other donors' samples. The sequences come from PBMCs, collected from a glioma patient treated with radiotherapy, temozolomide or both. This chain joins TRBV6-5 and TRBJ1-1; D remains unclear. For the CDR3, the DNA is TGTGCCAGCAGTTACAGCGGAGGGATGAACACTGAAGCTTTCTTT. This sequence encodes CASSYSGGMNTEAFF.